This TCR beta chain was observed in a study of blood T cell repertoires in COVID-19. The V gene's germline CDR1 is SGHRS and CDR2 YFSETQ. This CDR3 is 13 amino acids long. V lost 3 bases, J lost 7 bases, and 6 bases stayed unmatched. The protocol was immunoSEQ multiplex PCR, while the TCRdb copy is restricted to in-frame clones and leaves out a portion. The sample shows roughly 100,000 clones, just over 90% of them seen only once. The sequencing input was peripheral blood. The receptor comes from a woman in her forties or fifties in a cohort sampled during active COVID-19. The chain couples TRBV5-1 to TRBJ2-5, with 7 bases matching TRBD1. CDR3 residues: CASSSQGDTTQYF. The DNA for the CDR3 is TGCGCCAGCAGCTCGCAGGGGGACACGACCCAGTACTTC.